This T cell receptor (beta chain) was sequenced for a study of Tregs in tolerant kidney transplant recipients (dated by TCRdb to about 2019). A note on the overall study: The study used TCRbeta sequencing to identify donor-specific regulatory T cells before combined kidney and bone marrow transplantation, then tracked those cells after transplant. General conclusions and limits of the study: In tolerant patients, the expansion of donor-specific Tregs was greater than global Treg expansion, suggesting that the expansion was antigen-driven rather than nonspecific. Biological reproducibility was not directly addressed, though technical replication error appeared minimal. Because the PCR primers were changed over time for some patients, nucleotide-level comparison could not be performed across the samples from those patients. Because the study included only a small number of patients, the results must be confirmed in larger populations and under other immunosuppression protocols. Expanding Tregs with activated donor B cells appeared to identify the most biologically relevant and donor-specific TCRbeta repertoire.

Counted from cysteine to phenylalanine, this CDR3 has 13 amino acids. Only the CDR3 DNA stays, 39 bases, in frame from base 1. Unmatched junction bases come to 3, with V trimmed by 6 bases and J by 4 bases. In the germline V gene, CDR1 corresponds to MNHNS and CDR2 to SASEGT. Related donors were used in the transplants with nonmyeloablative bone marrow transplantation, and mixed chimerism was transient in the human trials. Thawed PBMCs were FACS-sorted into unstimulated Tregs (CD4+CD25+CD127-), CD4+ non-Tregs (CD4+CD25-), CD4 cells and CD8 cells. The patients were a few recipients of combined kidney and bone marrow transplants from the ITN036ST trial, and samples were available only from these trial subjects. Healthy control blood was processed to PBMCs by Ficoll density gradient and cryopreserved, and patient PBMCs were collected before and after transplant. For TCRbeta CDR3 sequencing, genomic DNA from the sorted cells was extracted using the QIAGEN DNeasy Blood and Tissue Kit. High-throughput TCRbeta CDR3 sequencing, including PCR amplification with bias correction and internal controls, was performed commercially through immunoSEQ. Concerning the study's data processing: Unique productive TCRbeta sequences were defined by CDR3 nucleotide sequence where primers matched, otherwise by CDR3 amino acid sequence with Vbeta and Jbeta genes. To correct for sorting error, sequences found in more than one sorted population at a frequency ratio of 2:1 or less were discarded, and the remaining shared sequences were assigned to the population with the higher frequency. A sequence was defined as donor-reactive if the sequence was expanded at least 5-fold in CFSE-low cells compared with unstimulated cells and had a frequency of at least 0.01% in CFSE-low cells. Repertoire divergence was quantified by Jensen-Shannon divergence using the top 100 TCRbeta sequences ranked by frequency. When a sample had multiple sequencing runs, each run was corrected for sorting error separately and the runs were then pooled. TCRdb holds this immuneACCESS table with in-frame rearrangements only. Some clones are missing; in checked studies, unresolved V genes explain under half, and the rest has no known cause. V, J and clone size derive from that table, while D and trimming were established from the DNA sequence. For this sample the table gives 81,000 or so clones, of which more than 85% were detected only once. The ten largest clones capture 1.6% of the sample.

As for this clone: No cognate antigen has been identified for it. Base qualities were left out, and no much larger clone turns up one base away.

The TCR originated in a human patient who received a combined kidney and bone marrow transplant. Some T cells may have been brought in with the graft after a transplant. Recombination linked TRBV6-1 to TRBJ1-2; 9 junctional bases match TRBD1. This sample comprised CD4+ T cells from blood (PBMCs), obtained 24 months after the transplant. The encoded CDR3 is CASSGQGTYGYTF. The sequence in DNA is TGTGCCAGCAGCGGACAGGGGACCTATGGCTACACCTTC.